Sequencing of this T cell receptor (beta chain) was carried out in a study of blood T cell repertoires in COVID-19. The CDR3 consists of 15 residues. Looked up from germline, CDR1 is SGHNT and CDR2 is YENEEA. V was shortened by 0 bases and J by 3 bases, with 11 bases between the two germline ends. Data came from immunoSEQ multiplex PCR; TCRdb stores just in-frame clones and leaves some out. This repertoire shows 250,000 to 350,000 clones, 90% found once; its top ten account for over 3.5%. Participants' reported clinical history set cohort assignment. V and J are TRBV11-3 and TRBJ1-1; maybe TRBD1 (5 bases). The specimen was PBMCs or T cells enriched from blood (not recorded which). This receptor was taken from a woman aged 18 to 35 with acute COVID-19. The CDR3 sequence is CASSLDGGEYTEAFF. The CDR3 DNA sequence: TGTGCCAGCAGCTTAGATGGGGGGGAGTACACTGAAGCTTTCTTT.